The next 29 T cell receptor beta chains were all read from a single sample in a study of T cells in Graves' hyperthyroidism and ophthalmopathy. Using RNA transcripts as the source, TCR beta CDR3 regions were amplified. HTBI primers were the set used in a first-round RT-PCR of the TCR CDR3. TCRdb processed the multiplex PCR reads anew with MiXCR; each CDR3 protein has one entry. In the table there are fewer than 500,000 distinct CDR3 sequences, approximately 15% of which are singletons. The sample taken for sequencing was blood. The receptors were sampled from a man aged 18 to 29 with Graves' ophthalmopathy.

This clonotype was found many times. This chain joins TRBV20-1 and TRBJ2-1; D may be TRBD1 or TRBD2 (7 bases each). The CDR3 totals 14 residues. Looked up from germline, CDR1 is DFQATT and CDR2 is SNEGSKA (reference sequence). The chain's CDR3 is CAPVQGGGYNEQFF. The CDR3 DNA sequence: TGCGCACCAGTCCAGGGGGGGGGCTACAATGAGCAGTTCTTC.

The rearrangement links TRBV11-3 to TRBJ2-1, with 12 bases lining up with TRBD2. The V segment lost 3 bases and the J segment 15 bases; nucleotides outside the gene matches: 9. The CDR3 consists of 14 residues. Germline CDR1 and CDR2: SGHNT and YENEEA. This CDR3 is CASSFLAGGPELFF. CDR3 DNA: TGTGCCAGCAGCTTCCTAGCGGGAGGGCCCGAGTTGTTCTTC.

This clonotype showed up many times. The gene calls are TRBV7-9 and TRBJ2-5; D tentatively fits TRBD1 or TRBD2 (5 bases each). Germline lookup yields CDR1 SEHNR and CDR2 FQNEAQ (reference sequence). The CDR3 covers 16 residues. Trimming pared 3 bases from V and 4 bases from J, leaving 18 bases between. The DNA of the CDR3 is TGTGCCAGCAGCTTCGGGGACGGGGACCCAAGAGAGACCCAGTACTTC. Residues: CASSFGDGDPRETQYF.

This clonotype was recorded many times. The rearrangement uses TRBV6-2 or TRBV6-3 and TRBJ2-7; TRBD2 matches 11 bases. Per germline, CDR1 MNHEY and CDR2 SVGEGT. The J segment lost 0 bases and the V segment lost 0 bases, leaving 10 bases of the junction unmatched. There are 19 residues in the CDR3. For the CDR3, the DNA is TGTGCCAGCAGTTACTCGATCCCTAGCGGGGGGAAGAGCTCCTACGAGCAGTACTTC. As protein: CASSYSIPSGGKSSYEQYF.

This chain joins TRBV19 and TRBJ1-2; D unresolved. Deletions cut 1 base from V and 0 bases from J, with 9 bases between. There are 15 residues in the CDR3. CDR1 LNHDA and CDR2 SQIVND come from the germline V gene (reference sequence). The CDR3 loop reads CASSIVQRSNYGYTF. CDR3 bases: TGTGCCAGTAGTATAGTTCAGAGATCTAACTATGGCTACACCTTC.

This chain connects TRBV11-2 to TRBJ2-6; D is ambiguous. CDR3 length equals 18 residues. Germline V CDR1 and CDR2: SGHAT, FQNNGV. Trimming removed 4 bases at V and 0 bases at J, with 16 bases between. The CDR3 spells CASSSIRGPNSGANVLTF. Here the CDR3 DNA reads TGTGCCAGCAGCTCCATTCGCGGACCGAACTCTGGGGCCAACGTCCTGACTTTC.

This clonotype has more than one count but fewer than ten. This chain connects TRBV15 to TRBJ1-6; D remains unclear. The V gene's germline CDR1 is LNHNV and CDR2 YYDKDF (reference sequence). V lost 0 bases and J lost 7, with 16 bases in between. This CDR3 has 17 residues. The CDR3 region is CATSREGSGRMNSPLHF. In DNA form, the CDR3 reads TGTGCCACCAGCAGAGAAGGTTCCGGGCGGATGAATTCACCCCTCCACTTT.

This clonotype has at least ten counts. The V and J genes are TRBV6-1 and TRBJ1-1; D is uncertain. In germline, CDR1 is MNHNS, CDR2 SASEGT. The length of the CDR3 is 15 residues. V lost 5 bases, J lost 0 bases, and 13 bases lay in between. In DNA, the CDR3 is TGTGCCAGCAGTTTGTCCCGCAGGTTGAACACTGAAGCTTTCTTT. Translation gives CASSLSRRLNTEAFF.

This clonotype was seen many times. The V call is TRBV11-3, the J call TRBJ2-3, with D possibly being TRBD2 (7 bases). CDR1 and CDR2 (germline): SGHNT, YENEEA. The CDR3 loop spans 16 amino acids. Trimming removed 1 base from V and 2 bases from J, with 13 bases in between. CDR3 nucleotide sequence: TGTGCCAGCAGCTTAGTGCGGGCGGGGGCCACAGATACGCAGTATTTT. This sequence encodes CASSLVRAGATDTQYF.

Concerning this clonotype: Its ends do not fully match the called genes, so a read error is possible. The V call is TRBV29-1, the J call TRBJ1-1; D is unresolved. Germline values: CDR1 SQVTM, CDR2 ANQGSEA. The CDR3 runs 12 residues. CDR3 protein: CSVAQSYTEALF. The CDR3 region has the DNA TGCAGCGTTGCCCAGAGTTACACTGAAGCTCTCTTT.

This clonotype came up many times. This chain's CDR3 is CASSESPGQETQYF. The DNA of the CDR3 is TGTGCCAGCAGTGAGTCTCCCGGGCAAGAGACCCAGTACTTC. The chain is built from TRBV6-1 and TRBJ2-5; D remains ambiguous. Deletions cut 3 bases from V and 2 bases from J, with 10 bases between. In germline, CDR1 is MNHNS, CDR2 SASEGT. This CDR3 contains 14 residues.

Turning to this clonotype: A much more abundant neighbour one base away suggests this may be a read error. The CDR3 loop is CSARGWRARGPGEQYF. CDR3 bases: TGCAGTGCTAGGGGGTGGAGGGCGAGAGGGCCCGGCGAGCAGTACTTC. The V gene is TRBV20-1, the J gene TRBJ2-7, with a possible D match to TRBD2 (6 bases). With 3 bases removed from V and 6 bases from J, the gap between germline ends came to 24 bases. The germline V gene encodes CDR1 DFQATT and CDR2 SNEGSKA (reference sequence). The CDR3 totals 16 residues.

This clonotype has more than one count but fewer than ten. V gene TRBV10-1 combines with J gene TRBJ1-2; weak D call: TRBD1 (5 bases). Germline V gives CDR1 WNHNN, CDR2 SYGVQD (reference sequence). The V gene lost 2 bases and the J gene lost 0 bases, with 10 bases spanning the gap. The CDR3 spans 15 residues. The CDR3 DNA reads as TGCGCCAGCAGTGAGGACAGCCGGACTAACTATGGCTACACCTTC. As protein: CASSEDSRTNYGYTF.

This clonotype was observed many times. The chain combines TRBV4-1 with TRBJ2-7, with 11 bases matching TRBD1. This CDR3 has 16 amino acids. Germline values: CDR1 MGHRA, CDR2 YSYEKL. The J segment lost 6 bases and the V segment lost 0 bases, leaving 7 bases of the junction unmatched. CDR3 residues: CASSQEVGTGGGEQYF. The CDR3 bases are TGCGCCAGCAGCCAAGAGGTCGGGACAGGGGGAGGCGAGCAGTACTTC.

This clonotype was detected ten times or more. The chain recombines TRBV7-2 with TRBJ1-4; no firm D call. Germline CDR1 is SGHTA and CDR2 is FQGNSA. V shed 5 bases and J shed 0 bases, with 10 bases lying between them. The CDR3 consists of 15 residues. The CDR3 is CASSLDGSTNEKLFF. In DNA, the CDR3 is TGTGCCAGCAGCCTGGACGGATCAACTAATGAAAAACTGTTTTTT.

The CDR3 sequence: CASSLPPTVYGYTF. CDR3 nucleotides: TGTGCCAGCAGCTTGCCCCCGACCGTTTATGGCTACACCTTC. V gene TRBV5-6 combines with J gene TRBJ1-2; D is ambiguous. V was clipped by 1 base and J by 5 bases, with 12 bases between them. This CDR3 has 14 residues. Germline assignment: CDR1 SGHDT and CDR2 YYEEEE.

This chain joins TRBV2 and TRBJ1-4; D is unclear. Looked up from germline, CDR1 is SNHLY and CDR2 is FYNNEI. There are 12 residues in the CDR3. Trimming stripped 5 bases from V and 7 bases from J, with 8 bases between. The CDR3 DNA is TGTGCCAGCAGTTATCGTCTTGAAAAACTGTTTTTT. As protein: CASSYRLEKLFF. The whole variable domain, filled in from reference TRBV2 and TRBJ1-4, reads EPEVTQTPSHQVTQMGQEVILRCVPISNHLYFYWYRQILGQKVEFLVSFYNNEISEKSEIFDDQFSVERPDGSNFTLKIRSTKLEDSAMYFCASSYRLEKLFFGSGTQLSVL.

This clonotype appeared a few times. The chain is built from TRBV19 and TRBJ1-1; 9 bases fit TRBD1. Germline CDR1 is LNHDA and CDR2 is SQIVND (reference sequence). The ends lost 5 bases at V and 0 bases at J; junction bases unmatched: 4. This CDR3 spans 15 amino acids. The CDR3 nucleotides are TGTGCCAGTAGTCGGGACAGGGCGATGAACACTGAAGCTTTCTTT. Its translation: CASSRDRAMNTEAFF.

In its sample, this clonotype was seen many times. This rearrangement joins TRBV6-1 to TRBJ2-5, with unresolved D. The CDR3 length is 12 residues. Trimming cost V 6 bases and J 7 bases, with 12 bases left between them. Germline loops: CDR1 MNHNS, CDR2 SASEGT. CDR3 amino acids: CASSPPSTTQYF. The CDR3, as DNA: TGTGCCAGCAGCCCCCCCTCCACGACCCAGTACTTC.

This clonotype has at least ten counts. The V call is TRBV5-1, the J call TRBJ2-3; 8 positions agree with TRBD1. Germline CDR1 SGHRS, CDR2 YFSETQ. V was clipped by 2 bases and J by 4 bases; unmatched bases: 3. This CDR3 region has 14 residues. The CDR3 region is CASSFGTGPDTQYF. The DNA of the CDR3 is TGCGCCAGCAGCTTCGGGACAGGTCCAGATACGCAGTATTTT.

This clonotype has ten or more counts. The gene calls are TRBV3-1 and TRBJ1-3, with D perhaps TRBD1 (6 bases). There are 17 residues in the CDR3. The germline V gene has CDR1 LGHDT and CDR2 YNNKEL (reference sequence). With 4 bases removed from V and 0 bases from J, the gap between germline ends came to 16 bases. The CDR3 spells CASSPWGQATSGNTIYF. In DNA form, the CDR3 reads TGTGCCAGCAGCCCGTGGGGACAAGCCACCTCTGGAAACACCATATATTTT.

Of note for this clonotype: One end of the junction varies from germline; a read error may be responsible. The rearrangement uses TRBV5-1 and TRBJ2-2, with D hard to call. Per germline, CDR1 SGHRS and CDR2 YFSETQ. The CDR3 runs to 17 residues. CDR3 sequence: CASSLWVSSANTGELFF. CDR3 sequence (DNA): TGTGCCAGCAGCTTGTGGGTTAGCAGCGCGAACACCGGGGAGCTGTTTTTT.

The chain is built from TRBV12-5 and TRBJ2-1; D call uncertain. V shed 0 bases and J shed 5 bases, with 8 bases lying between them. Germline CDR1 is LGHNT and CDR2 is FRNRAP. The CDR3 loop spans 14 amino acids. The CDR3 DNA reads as TGTGCTAGTGGTTTGGTACAGCTCAACAATGAGCAGTTCTTC. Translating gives CASGLVQLNNEQFF.

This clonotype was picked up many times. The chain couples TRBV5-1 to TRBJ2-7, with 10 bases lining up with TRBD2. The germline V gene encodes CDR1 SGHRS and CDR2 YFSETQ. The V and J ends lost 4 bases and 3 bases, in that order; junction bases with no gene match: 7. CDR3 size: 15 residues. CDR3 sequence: CASSSLAGVLYEQYF. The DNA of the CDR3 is TGCGCCAGCAGCAGCCTAGCGGGAGTCCTCTACGAGCAGTACTTC.

The CDR3 DNA sequence: TGCGCCAGCAGTGAGATCACCGGGGAGCTGTTTTTT. Translation: CASSEITGELFF. The genes are TRBV10-2 and TRBJ2-2; D is ambiguous. The V end lost 2 bases, the J end lost 4 bases, and 2 bases lay between the germline ends. This CDR3 has 12 amino acids. The germline gives CDR1 WSHSY, CDR2 SAAADI.

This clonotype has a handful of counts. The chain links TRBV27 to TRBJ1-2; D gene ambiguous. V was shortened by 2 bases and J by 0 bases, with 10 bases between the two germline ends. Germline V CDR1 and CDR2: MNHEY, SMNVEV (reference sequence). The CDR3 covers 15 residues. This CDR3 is CASSLVRNPNYGYTF. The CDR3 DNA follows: TGTGCCAGCAGTTTAGTCAGGAATCCTAACTATGGCTACACCTTC.

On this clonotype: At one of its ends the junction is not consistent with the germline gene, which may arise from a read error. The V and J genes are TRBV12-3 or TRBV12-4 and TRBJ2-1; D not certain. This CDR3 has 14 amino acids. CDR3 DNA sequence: TGTGCCAGCGGTTTAGCTCTACTGGGGAATGAGCAGTTCTTC. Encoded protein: CASGLALLGNEQFF.

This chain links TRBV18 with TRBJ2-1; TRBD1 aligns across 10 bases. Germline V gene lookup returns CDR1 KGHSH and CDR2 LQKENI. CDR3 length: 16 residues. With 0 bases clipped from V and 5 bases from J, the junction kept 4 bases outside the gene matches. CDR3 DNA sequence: TGTGCCAGCTCACCACCGGGACAGGGGCGACACAATGAGCAGTTCTTC. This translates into CASSPPGQGRHNEQFF.

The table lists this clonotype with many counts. The CDR3: CASSLTWRVGETQYF. In nucleotides, the CDR3 is TGTGCCAGCAGTTTAACGTGGAGGGTCGGGGAGACCCAGTACTTC. V usage is TRBV27 and J usage is TRBJ2-5, with D perhaps matching TRBD2 (6 bases). Germline CDR1 reads MNHEY; CDR2 reads SMNVEV (reference sequence). V was clipped by 2 bases and J by 5 bases, with 15 bases between them. This CDR3 has 15 residues.